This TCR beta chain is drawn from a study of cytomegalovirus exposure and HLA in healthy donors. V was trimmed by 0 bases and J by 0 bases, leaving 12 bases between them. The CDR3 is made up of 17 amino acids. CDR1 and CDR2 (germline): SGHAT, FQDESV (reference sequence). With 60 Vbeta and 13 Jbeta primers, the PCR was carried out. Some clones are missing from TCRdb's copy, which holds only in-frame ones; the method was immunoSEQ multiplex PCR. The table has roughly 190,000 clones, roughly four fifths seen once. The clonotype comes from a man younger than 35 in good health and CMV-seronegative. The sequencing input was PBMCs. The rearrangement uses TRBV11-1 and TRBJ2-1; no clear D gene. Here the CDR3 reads CASSLARQRSSYNEQFF. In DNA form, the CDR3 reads TGTGCCAGCAGCTTAGCGCGCCAGCGTAGCTCCTACAATGAGCAGTTCTTC.